This T cell receptor (beta chain) is from a study of a mutant IDH1 vaccine in newly diagnosed glioma. Across the study: Each patient was administered eight vaccinations, scheduled in weeks 1, 3, 5, 7, 11, 15, 19 and 23.

TCRdb's copy holds only in-frame clones and misses some; the assay was immunoSEQ multiplex PCR. The repertoire holds 52,000 or so clones, with roughly 82% as singletons. Time point: week 5, during vaccination. The vaccine gave 300 ug of a 20-mer mutant IDH1 peptide subcutaneously per dose. Concerning this clone itself: The antigen is undetermined.

The sample here was PBMCs, taken from a glioma patient whose treatment included an IDH1 peptide vaccine. The TCR originated in a young woman with glioma. Some clones in this sample may be carry-over from other donors' samples.

The DNA for the CDR3 is TGTGCCAGTAGTCCCCGGGCGCAGACCGGGGAGCTGTTTTTT. Translated: CASSPRAQTGELFF. The chain is built from TRBV19 and TRBJ2-2; D unclear. This CDR3 contains 14 residues. From germline, CDR1 is LNHDA and CDR2 SQIVND (reference sequence). The V end lost 5 bases, the J end lost 5 bases, and 12 bases lay between the germline ends.